Listed below are T cell receptor beta chains from one sample, sequenced in a study of T cell responses to AZD1222 COVID-19 vaccine. Assay: immunoSEQ multiplex PCR; the TCRdb copy retains only in-frame clones and omits some. The sample lists some 180,000 clones; around 94% were seen once. Here the sequenced sample was peripheral blood, taken on day 0 of AZD1222 vaccination. These receptors came from an adult in good health. Both conserved end residues are part of each CDR3. The D gene is left open where the match is weak. For some rows the clone size is stated as once, few or many, or as a class when expanded; others skip it.

TRBJ1-2	once	TRBD1	TRBV6-5	TGTGCCAGCAAACCCGGACAGGGTTATGGCTACACCTTC	CASKPGQGYGYTF
TRBJ1-1	-	-	TRBV19	TGTGCCCCTTGTCGGGGGCGTTGGAACACTGAAGCTTTCTTT	CAPCRGRWNTEAFF
TRBJ1-4	-	-	TRBV19	TGTGCCAGTAGTATGGGGCAGGGCCGGGAAAAACTGTTTTTT	CASSMGQGREKLFF
TRBJ1-2	-	-	TRBV9	TGTGCCAGCAGCGTAGGTCTCGATTTGCGTGGCTACACCTTC	CASSVGLDLRGYTF
TRBJ1-1	once	-	TRBV5-6	TGTGCCAGCAGCCCCGACTTAGGTTCCGAAGCTTTCTTT	CASSPDLGSEAFF
TRBJ2-1	-	-	TRBV19	TGTGCCAGTAGGACGCACGAGGGTAAAGAGCAGTTCTTC	CASRTHEGKEQFF
TRBJ2-3	-	-	TRBV19	TGTGCCAGTAGTTTCTCCCCGGCAGATACGCAGTATTTT	CASSFSPADTQYF
TRBJ2-1	-	TRBD2	TRBV6-5	TGTGCCAGCAGCCTTTTGAGCGGGGGGGTAAATGAGCAGTTCTTC	CASSLLSGGVNEQFF
TRBJ1-2	-	-	TRBV30	TGTGCCTGGGCAAGGCCGGGGGAAACGCCTTACACCTTC	CAWARPGETPYTF
TRBJ2-3	-	TRBD2	TRBV19	TGTGCCAGTAGCCTTGGGACTAGCGTGACAGATACGCAGTATTTT	CASSLGTSVTDTQYF
TRBJ1-2	-	-	TRBV5-1	TGCGCCAGCAGCTTGGCGGCTCCTACTTCTTTGTATGGCTACACCTTC	CASSLAAPTSLYGYTF
TRBJ2-1	-	-	TRBV3-1/TRBV3-2	TGTGCCAGCAGCCAAGAATCCTCGTACAATGAGCAGTTCTTC	CASSQESSYNEQFF
TRBJ1-1	-	-	TRBV19	TGTGCCAGTAGTATCAGGGAGCACACTGAAGCTTTCTTT	CASSIREHTEAFF
TRBJ2-7	-	TRBD1	TRBV5-1	TGCGCCAGCAGCTTGGGGGGACAGGTCTTCGAGCAGTACTTC	CASSLGGQVFEQYF
TRBJ1-4	-	-	TRBV19	TGTGCCTCGGGAGGGGGACACCTTGCAACTAATGAAAAACTGTTTTTT	CASGGGHLATNEKLFF
TRBJ1-2	-	-	TRBV19	TGTGCCAGTAGTCCGGGGTGGGATGGCTACACCTTC	CASSPGWDGYTF
TRBJ2-7	-	-	TRBV5-4	TGTGCCAGCAGCTTGGCAGGGGGGCCAGCCTACGAGCAGTACTTC	CASSLAGGPAYEQYF
TRBJ1-5	-	-	TRBV4-1	TGCGCCAGCAGCGCGGGGCGCAATCAGCCCCAGCATTTT	CASSAGRNQPQHF
TRBJ1-1	-	-	TRBV7-9	TGTGCCAGCAGCCCTAAGCGGCCAACCCTTAACACTGAAGCTTTCTTT	CASSPKRPTLNTEAFF
TRBJ2-7	few	TRBD2	TRBV4-2	TGTGCCAGCAGCCAAGGGGCTAGCGGGACCTACGAGCAGTACTTC	CASSQGASGTYEQYF
TRBJ2-7	-	-	TRBV7-2	TGTGCCAGCACGACCAACTACGAGCAGTACTTC	CASTTNYEQYF
TRBJ2-1	-	-	TRBV5-8	TGTGCCAGCAGCCCGAGGCAGGCGAGCTCCTACAATGAGCAGTTCTTC	CASSPRQASSYNEQFF
TRBJ1-6	-	-	TRBV2	TGTGCCAGCAGGGACTCGAAGGGGTCACCCCTCCACTTT	CASRDSKGSPLHF
TRBJ2-1	-	-	TRBV19	TGTGCCAGTAGTATAGAGGGGGCTCTCGGGCTGAATGAGCAGTTCTTC	CASSIEGALGLNEQFF
TRBJ2-7	-	TRBD2	TRBV29-1	TGCAGCGTTGAGGAAAAGCGGGGGCTCTCCTACGAGCAGTACTTC	CSVEEKRGLSYEQYF
TRBJ1-3	-	-	TRBV9	TGTGCCAGCAGCCAACTCATGGGGGGGGGAAACACCATATATTTT	CASSQLMGGGNTIYF
TRBJ1-1	-	TRBD1	TRBV4-2	TGTGCCAGCAGCCAACTGACGACAGGGGACACTGAAGCTTTCTTT	CASSQLTTGDTEAFF
TRBJ1-1	-	TRBD1	TRBV7-3	TGTGCCAGCAGCAAAACAGGGGGGAGGAACACTGAAGCTTTCTTT	CASSKTGGRNTEAFF
TRBJ1-1	-	-	TRBV6-6	TGTGCCAGCAGGGATATGAACACTGAAGCTTTCTTT	CASRDMNTEAFF
TRBJ2-3	-	-	TRBV3-1/TRBV3-2	TGTGCCAGCAGCCTGAGAGGGGTTTTTATAGATACGCAGTATTTT	CASSLRGVFIDTQYF
TRBJ2-1	-	-	TRBV7-9	TGTGCCAGCAGCTTAGCCAGGGATAATGAGCAGTTCTTC	CASSLARDNEQFF
TRBJ2-1	-	TRBD2	TRBV11-2	TGTGCCAGCAGCTTGGGGGGGAGCTCCTACAATGAGCAGTTCTTC	CASSLGGSSYNEQFF
TRBJ2-2	-	TRBD2	TRBV2	TGTGCCAGCAGTGGACGGACTAGCGGGGGGAGCACTACAGGGGAGCTGTTTTTT	CASSGRTSGGSTTGELFF
TRBJ1-2	-	TRBD1	TRBV30	TGTGCCTGGACGGACAGGGGGCTTGGCTACACCTTC	CAWTDRGLGYTF
TRBJ1-6	-	-	TRBV30	TGTGCCTGGAGTGGGAGTGGGCAACCCCTCCACTTT	CAWSGSGQPLHF
TRBJ2-1	-	-	TRBV18	TGTGCCAGCTCACCACTAGGAGGACAGGAGCAGTTCTTC	CASSPLGGQEQFF
TRBJ1-1	-	TRBD1	TRBV5-1	TGCGCCAGCAGCTGGGGACAGATGAACACTGAAGCTTTCTTT	CASSWGQMNTEAFF
TRBJ1-3	once	TRBD1	TRBV9	TGTGCCAGCAGCCCCCGACTGACAGGGGTTTCTGGAAACACCATATATTTT	CASSPRLTGVSGNTIYF
TRBJ2-7	-	-	TRBV24-1	TGTGCCACCCAACCCCGGGACAACTACGAGCAGTACTTC	CATQPRDNYEQYF
TRBJ1-5	-	TRBD1	TRBV6-6	TGTGCCAGCAGGGCGGGACAGGGCGGTAATCAGCCCCAGCATTTT	CASRAGQGGNQPQHF
TRBJ1-1	-	-	TRBV10-3	TGTGCCATCAGTCCCGGGGCTGGCACTGAAGCTTTCTTT	CAISPGAGTEAFF
TRBJ2-2	-	-	TRBV9	TGTGCCAGCAGCGTAGTTCCAGACAACACCGGGGAGCTGTTTTTT	CASSVVPDNTGELFF
TRBJ1-5	few	-	TRBV7-2	TGTGCCAGCAGCTTAAGTAACAAAGGACAGCCCCAGCATTTT	CASSLSNKGQPQHF
TRBJ2-4	-	TRBD1	TRBV5-1	TGCGCCAGCAGCATAGACAGGGATGACATTCAGTACTTC	CASSIDRDDIQYF
TRBJ1-6	-	-	TRBV10-1	TGCGCCAGCAGTGAGCCGAGGGTTAGGGGAACGCATTCCTATAATTCACCCCTCCACTTT	CASSEPRVRGTHSYNSPLHF
TRBJ2-7	-	-	TRBV19	TGTGCCAGTAGTATGACAGCCCAGAGGTACGAGCAGTACTTC	CASSMTAQRYEQYF
TRBJ2-7	-	-	TRBV29-1	TGCAGCGTTGGGGGCCGGGGCAATTCCTACGAGCAGTACTTC	CSVGGRGNSYEQYF
TRBJ1-5	-	-	TRBV6-6	TGTGCCAGCAGTTACTCTTCCGGGTTAAGGCATTTT	CASSYSSGLRHF
TRBJ1-4	-	-	TRBV27	TGTGCCAGCAGTTTACGGGTATCTAATGAAAAACTGTTTTTT	CASSLRVSNEKLFF
TRBJ1-2	-	-	TRBV18	TGTGCCAGCTCACGGGGACAAAACTATGGCTACACCTTC	CASSRGQNYGYTF
TRBJ1-4	-	-	TRBV12-3/TRBV12-4	TGTGCCAGCAGTCGGACCGGGGATGAAAAACTGTTTTTT	CASSRTGDEKLFF
TRBJ2-5	-	TRBD1	TRBV27	TGTGCCAGCAGTACTCAGGGGGCGGAAAAGACCCAGTACTTC	CASSTQGAEKTQYF
TRBJ2-7	-	TRBD1	TRBV2	TGTGCCAGCAGTCCTATAGACTACAGGGGGCGGTCCTACGAGCAGTACTTC	CASSPIDYRGRSYEQYF
TRBJ2-3	-	-	TRBV5-1	TGCGCCAGCAGCTTGGCCCTCTGGGGGGATGATACGCAGTATTTT	CASSLALWGDDTQYF
TRBJ2-7	once	TRBD1	TRBV28	TGTGCCAGCAGTTCTACAGGGGCCTTCGGGGACGAGCAGTACTTC	CASSSTGAFGDEQYF
TRBJ1-4	once	-	TRBV28	TGTGCCAGCAGTCCCTTTACGGCGGATGAAAAACTGTTTTTT	CASSPFTADEKLFF
TRBJ1-3	-	-	TRBV6-6	TGTGCCAGCAGTCCAGACCTGTCGGGGAATTTCGGAAACACCATATATTTT	CASSPDLSGNFGNTIYF
TRBJ1-6	-	TRBD1	TRBV5-5	TGTGCCAGCAGTCGTGTCTGGACAGGGAGTAATTCACCCCTCCACTTT	CASSRVWTGSNSPLHF
TRBJ2-7	once	-	TRBV11-3	TGTGCCAGCAGCCTACAGACAGGCGCCTACGAGCAGTACTTC	CASSLQTGAYEQYF